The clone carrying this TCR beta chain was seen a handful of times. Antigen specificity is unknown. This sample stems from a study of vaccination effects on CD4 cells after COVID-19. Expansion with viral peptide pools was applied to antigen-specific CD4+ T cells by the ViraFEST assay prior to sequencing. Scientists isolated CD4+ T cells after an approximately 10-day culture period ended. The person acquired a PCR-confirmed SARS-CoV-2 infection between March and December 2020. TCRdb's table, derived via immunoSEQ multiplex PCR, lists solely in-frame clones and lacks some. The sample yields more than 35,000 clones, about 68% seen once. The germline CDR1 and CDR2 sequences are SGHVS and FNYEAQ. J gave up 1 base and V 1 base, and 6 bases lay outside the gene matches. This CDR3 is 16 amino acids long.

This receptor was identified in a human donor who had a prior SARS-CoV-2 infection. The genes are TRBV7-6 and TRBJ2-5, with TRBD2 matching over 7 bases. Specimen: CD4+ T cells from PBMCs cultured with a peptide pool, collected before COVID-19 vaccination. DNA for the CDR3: TGTGCCAGCAGCTTAGTGTGGTCTAGCGGCCAAGAGACCCAGTACTTC. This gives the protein CASSLVWSSGQETQYF. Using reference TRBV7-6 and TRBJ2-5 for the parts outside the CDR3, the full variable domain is GAGVSQSPRYKVTKRGQDVALRCDPISGHVSLYWYRQALGQGPEFLTYFNYEAQQDKSGLPNDRFSAERPEGSISTLTIQRTEQRDSAMYRCASSLVWSSGQETQYFGPGTRLLVL.